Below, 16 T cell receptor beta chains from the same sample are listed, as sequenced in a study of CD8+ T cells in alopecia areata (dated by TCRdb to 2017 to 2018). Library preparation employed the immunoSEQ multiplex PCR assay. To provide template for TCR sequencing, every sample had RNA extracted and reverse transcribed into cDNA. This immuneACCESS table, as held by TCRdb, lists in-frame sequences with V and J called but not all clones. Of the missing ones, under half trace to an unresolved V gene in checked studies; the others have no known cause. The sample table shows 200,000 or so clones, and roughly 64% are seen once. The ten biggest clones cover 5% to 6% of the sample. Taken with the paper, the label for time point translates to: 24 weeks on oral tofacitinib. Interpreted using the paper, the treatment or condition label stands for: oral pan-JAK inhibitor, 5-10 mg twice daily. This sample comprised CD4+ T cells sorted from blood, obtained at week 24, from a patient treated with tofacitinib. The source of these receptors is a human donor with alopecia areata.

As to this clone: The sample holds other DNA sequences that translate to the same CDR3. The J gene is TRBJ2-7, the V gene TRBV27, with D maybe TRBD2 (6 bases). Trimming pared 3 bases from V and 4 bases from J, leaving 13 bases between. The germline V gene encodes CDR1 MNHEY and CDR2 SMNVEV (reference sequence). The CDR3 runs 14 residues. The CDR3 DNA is TGTGCCAGCAGTTTGGAGGGGCGCGGGTACGAGCAGTACTTC. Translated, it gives CASSLEGRGYEQYF.

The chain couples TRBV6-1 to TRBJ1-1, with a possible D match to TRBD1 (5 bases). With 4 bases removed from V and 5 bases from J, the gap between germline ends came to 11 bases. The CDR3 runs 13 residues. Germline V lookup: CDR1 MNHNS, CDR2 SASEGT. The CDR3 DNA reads TGTGCCAGCAGTGCCACGGGGGGTACTGAAGCTTTCTTT. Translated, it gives CASSATGGTEAFF.

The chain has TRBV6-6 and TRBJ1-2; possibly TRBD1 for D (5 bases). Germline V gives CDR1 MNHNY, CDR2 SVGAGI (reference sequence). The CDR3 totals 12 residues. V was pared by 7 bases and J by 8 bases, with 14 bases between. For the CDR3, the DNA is TGTGCCAGCACTATACCGGGGGGAGGCTACACCTTC. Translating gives CASTIPGGGYTF.

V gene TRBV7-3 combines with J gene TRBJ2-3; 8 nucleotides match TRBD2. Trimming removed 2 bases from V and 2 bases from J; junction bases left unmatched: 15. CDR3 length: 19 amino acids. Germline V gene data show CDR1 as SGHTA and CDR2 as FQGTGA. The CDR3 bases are TGTGCCAGCAGCTTAGTTGCCGGGGGGGCCGGTTTATTCACAGATACGCAGTATTTT. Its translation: CASSLVAGGAGLFTDTQYF.

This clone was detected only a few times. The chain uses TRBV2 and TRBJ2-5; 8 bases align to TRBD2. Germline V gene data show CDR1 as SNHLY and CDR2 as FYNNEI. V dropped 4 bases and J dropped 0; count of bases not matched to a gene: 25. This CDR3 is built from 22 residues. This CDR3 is CASSVRARWSGREDSHQETQYF. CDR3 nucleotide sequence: TGTGCCAGCAGTGTACGGGCCCGCTGGAGCGGGCGGGAGGATAGCCACCAAGAGACCCAGTACTTC.

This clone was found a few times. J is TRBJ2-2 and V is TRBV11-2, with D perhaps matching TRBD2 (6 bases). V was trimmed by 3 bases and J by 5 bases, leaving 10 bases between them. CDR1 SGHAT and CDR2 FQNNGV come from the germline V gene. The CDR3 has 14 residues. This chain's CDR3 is CASSFFGGTGELFF. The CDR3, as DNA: TGTGCCAGCAGCTTTTTCGGGGGTACCGGGGAGCTGTTTTTT.

The DNA of the CDR3 is TGCGCCAGCAAAACTTTGGGGCCCATAGAAAGTAATGAGCAGTTCTTC. As protein: CASKTLGPIESNEQFF. The V call is TRBV5-1, the J call TRBJ2-1; tentative D call: TRBD1 (5 bases). Between the trimmed V and J ends, which lost 6 bases and 7 bases, there was a span of 23 bases. CDR1 is SGHRS and CDR2 is YFSETQ in the germline V gene. This CDR3 is 16 amino acids long.

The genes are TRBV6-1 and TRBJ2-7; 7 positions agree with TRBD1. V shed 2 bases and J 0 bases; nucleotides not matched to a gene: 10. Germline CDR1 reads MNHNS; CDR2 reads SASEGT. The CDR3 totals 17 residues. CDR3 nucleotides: TGTGCCAGCAGTGAATTATGGGACAGTCCTTTCTCCTACGAGCAGTACTTC. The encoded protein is CASSELWDSPFSYEQYF.

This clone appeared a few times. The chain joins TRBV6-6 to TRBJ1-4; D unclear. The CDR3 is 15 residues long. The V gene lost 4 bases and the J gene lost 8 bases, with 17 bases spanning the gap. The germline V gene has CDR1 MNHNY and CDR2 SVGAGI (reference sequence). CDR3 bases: TGTGCCAGCAGTTCCCCCCGGCAGGAGGAGGAAAAACTGTTTTTT. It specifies CASSSPRQEEEKLFF.

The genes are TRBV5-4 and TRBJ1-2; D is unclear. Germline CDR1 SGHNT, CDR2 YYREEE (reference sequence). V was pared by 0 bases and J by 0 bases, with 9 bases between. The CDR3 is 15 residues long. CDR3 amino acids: CASSLEVTANYGYTF. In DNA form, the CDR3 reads TGTGCCAGCAGCTTGGAGGTCACAGCTAACTATGGCTACACCTTC.

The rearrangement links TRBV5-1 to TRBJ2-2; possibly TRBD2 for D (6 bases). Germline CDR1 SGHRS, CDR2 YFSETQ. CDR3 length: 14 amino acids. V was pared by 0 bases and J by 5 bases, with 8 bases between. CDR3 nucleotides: TGCGCCAGCAGCTTGGCCGGAGGGACCGGGGAGCTGTTTTTT. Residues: CASSLAGGTGELFF.

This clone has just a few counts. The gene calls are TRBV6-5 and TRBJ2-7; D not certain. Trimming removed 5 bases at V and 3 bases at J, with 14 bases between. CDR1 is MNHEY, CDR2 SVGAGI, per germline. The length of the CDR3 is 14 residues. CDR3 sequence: CASSPDRQLYEQYF. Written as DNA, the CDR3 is TGTGCCAGCAGTCCCGATCGGCAGCTCTACGAGCAGTACTTC.

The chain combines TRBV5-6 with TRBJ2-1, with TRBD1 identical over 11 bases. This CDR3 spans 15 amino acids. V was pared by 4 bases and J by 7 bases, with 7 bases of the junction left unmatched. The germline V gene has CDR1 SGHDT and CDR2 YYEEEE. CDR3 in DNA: TGTGCCAGCAGCCCCGGACAGGGGGCTTGGAATGAGCAGTTCTTC. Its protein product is CASSPGQGAWNEQFF.

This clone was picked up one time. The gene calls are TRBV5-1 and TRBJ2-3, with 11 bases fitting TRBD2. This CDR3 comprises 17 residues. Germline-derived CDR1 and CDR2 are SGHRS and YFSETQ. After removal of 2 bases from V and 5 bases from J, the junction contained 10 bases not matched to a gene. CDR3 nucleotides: TGCGCCAGCAGCTTAAGCCTGACTAGCGGGATGGGAGATACGCAGTATTTT. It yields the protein CASSLSLTSGMGDTQYF.

The CDR3: CAISERDRGEDTEAFF. DNA for the CDR3: TGTGCCATCAGTGAGCGGGACAGGGGAGAAGACACTGAAGCTTTCTTT. This sequence joins TRBV10-3 and TRBJ1-1; 10 bases are a match to TRBD1. CDR1 and CDR2 from the germline V gene are ENHRY and SYGVKD. Losses at the gene ends were 2 bases for V and 3 bases for J; bases not matched to a gene: 6. The CDR3 has 16 amino acids.

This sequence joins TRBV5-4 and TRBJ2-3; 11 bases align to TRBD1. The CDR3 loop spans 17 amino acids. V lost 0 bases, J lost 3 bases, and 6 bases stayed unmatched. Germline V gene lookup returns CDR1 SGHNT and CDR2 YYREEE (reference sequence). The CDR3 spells CASSLGHGQGATDTQYF. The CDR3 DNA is TGTGCCAGCAGCTTGGGGCATGGACAGGGGGCAACAGATACGCAGTATTTT.